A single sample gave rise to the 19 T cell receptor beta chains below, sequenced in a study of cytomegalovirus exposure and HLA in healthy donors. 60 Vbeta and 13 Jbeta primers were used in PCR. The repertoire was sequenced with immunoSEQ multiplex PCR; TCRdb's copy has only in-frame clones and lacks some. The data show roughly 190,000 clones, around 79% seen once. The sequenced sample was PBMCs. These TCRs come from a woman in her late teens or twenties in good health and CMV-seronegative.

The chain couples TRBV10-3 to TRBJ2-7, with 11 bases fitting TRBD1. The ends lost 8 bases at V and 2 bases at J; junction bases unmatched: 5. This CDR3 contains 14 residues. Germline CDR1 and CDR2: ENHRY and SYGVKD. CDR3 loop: CAIVRGQGAYEQYF. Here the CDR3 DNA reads TGTGCCATCGTCCGGGGACAGGGGGCCTACGAGCAGTACTTC.

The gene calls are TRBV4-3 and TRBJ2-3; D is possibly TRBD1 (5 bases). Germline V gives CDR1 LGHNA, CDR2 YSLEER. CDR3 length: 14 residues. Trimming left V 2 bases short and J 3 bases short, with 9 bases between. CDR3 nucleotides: TGCGCCAGCAGCCAAAGACAGTATACAGATACGCAGTATTTT. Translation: CASSQRQYTDTQYF.

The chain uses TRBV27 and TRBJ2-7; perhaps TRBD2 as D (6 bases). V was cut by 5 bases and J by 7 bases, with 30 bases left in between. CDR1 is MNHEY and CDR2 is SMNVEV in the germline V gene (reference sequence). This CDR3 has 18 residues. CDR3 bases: TGTGCCAGCAGTCAGGGACGGCTTGGTTCGGGAGTACTTAGAGAGCAGTACTTC. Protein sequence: CASSQGRLGSGVLREQYF.

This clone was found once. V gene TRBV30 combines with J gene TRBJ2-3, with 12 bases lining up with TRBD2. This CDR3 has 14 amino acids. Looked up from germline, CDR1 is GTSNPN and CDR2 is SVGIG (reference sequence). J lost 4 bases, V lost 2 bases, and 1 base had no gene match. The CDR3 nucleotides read TGTGCCTGGAGTCTAGCGGGAGGGCCAGATACGCAGTATTTT. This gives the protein CAWSLAGGPDTQYF.

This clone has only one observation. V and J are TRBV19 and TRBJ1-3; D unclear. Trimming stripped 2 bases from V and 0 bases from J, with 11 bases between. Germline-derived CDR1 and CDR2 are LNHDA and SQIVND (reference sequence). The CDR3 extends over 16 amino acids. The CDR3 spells CASSILSRSSGNTIYF. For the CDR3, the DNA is TGTGCCAGTAGTATATTGTCTCGGTCCTCTGGAAACACCATATATTTT.

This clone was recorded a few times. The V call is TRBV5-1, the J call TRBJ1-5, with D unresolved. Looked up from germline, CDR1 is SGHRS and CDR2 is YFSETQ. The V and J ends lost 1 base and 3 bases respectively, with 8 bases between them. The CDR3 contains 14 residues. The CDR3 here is CASSLLGDNQPQHF. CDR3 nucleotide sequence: TGCGCCAGCAGCTTGTTGGGCGACAATCAGCCCCAGCATTTT.

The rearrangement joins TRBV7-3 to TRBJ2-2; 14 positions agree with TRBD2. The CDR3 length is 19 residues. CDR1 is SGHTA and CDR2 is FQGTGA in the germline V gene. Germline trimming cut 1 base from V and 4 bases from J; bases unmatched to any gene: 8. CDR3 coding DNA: TGTGCCAGCAGCTTAAATAGGAGACTAGCGGGAGGGGGCACCGGGGAGCTGTTTTTT. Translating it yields CASSLNRRLAGGGTGELFF.

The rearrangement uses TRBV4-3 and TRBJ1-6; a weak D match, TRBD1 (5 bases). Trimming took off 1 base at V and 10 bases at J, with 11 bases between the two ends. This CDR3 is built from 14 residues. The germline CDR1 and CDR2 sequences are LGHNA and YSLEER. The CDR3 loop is CASSQGDRGSPLHF. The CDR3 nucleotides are TGCGCCAGCAGCCAAGGGGACCGGGGGTCACCCCTCCACTTT.

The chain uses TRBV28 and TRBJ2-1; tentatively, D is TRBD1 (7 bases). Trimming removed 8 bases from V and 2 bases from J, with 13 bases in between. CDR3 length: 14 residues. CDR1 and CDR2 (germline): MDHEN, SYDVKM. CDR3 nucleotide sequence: TGTGCCAGCGGGGGGACAGAAGCCTACAATGAGCAGTTCTTC. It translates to CASGGTEAYNEQFF.

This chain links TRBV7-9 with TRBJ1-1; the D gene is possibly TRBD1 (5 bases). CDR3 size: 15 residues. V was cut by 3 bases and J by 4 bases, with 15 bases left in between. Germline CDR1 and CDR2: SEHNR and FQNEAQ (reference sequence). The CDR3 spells CASSFSGLGGTEAFF. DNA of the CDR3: TGTGCCAGCAGCTTTTCCGGACTGGGGGGCACTGAAGCTTTCTTT.

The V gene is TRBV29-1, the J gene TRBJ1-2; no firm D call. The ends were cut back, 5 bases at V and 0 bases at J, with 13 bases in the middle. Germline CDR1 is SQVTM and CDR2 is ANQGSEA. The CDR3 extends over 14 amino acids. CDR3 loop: CSVRGPDANYGYTF. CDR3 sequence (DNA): TGCAGCGTTCGCGGGCCGGATGCTAACTATGGCTACACCTTC.

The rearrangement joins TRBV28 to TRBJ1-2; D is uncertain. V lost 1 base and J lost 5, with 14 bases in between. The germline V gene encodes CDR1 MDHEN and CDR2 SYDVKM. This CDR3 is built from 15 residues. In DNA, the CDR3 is TGTGCCAGCAGTTTATACGCGTCTAGCTATTATGGCTACACCTTC. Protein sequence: CASSLYASSYYGYTF.

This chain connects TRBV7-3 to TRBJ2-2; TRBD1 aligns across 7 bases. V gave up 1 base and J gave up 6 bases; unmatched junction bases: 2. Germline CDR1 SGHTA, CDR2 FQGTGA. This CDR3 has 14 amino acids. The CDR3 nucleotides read TGTGCCAGCAGCTTAAGCCAGGGGGCCGGGGAGCTGTTTTTT. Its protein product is CASSLSQGAGELFF.

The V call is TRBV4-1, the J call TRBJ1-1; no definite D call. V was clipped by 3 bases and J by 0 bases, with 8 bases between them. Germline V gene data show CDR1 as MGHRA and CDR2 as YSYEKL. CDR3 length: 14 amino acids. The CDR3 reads CASSHTAMNTEAFF. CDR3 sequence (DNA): TGCGCCAGCAGCCATACCGCGATGAACACTGAAGCTTTCTTT.

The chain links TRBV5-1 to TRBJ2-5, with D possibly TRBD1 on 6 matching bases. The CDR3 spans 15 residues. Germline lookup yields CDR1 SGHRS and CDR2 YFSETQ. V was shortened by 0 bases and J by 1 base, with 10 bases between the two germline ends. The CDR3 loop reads CASSLATGSQETQYF. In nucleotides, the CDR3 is TGCGCCAGCAGCTTGGCGACAGGAAGCCAAGAGACCCAGTACTTC.

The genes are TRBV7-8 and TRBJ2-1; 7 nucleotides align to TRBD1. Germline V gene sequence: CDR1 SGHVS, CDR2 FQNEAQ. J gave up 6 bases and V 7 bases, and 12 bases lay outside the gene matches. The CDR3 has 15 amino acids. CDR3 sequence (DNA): TGTGCCAGCAAGCTTGAACCGGGACAGCTCAATGAGCAGTTCTTC. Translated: CASKLEPGQLNEQFF.

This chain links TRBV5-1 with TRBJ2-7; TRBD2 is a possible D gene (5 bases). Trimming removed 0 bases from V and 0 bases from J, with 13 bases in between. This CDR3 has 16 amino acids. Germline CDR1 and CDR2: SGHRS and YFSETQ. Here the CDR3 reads CASSLGSGRSSYEQYF. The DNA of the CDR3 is TGCGCCAGCAGCTTGGGGTCGGGAAGGAGCTCCTACGAGCAGTACTTC. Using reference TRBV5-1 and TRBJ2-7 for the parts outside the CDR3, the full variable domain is KAGVTQTPRYLIKTRGQQVTLSCSPISGHRSVSWYQQTPGQGLQFLFEYFSETQRNKGNFPGRFSGRQFSNSRSEMNVSTLELGDSALYLCASSLGSGRSSYEQYFGPGTRLTVT.

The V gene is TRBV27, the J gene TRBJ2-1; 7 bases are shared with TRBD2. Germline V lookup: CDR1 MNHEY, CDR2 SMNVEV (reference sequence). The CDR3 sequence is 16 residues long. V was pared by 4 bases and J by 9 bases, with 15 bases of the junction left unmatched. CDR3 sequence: CASSSRGTKILGEQFF. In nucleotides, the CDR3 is TGTGCCAGCAGTTCCCGAGGGACTAAGATCCTAGGTGAGCAGTTCTTC.

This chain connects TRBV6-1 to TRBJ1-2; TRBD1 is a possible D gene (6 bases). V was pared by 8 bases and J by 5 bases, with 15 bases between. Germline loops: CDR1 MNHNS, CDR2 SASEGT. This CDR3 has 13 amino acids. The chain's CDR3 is CASGAGALYGYTF. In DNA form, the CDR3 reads TGTGCCAGCGGGGCAGGGGCCCTTTATGGCTACACCTTC.